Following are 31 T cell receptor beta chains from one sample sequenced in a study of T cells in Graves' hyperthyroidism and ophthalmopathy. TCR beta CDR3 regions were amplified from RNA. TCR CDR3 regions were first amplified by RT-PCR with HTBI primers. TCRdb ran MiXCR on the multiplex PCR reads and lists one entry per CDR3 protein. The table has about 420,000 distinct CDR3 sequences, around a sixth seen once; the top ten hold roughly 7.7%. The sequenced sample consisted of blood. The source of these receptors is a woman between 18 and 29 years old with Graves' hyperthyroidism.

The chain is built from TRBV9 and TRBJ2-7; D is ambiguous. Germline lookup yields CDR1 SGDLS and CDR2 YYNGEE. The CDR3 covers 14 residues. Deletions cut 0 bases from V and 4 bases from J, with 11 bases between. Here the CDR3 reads CASSVGLERYEQYF. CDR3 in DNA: TGTGCCAGCAGCGTAGGCCTAGAGAGGTACGAGCAGTACTTC.

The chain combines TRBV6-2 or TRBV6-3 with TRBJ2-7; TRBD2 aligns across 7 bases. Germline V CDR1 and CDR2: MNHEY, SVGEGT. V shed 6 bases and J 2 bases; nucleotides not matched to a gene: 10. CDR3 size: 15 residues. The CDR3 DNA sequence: TGTGCCAGCAGGAGGCTGGCGGGGGTAGCCTACGAGCAGTACTTC. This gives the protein CASRRLAGVAYEQYF.

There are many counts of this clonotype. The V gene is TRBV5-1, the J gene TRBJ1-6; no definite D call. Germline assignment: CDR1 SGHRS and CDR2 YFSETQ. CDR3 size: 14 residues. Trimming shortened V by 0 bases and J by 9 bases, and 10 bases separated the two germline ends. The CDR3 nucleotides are TGCGCCAGCAGCTTGGCCATTTATGGTTCACCCCTCCACTTT. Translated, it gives CASSLAIYGSPLHF.

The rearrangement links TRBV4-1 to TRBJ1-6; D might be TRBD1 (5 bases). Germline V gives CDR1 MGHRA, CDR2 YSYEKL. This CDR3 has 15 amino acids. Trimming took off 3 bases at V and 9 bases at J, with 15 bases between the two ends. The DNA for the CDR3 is TGCGCCAGCAGCCAGGGCCGGGACGGTGGTTCACCCCTCCACTTT. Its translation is CASSQGRDGGSPLHF.

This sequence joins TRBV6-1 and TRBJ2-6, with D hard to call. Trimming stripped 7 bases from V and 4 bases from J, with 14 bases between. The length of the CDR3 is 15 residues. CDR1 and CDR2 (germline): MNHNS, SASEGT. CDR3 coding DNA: TGTGCCAGCAAACTACGGCCTTTGGGGGCCAACGTCCTGACTTTC. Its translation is CASKLRPLGANVLTF.

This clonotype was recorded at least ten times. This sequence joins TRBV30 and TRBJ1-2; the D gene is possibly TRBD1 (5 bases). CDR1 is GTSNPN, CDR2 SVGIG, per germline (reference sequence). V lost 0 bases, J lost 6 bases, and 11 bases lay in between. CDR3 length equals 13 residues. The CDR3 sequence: CAWSVGTGDGYTF. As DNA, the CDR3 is TGTGCCTGGAGTGTGGGGACCGGGGATGGCTACACCTTC.

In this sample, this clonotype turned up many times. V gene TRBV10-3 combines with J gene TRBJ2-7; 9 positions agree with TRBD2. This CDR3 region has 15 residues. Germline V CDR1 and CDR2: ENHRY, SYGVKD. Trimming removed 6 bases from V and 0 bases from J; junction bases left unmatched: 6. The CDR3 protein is CAISPSGGSSYEQYF. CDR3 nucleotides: TGTGCCATCAGCCCAAGCGGGGGGAGCTCCTACGAGCAGTACTTC.

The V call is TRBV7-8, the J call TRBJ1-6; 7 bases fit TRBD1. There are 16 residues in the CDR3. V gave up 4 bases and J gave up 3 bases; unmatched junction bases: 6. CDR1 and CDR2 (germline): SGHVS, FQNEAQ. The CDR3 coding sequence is TGTGCCAGCAGCTCCCGGGGACAGATCTATAATTCACCCCTCCACTTT. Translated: CASSSRGQIYNSPLHF. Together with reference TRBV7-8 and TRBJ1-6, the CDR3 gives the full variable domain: GAGVSQSPRYKVAKRGQDVALRCDPISGHVSLFWYQQALGQGPEFLTYFQNEAQLDKSGLPSDRFFAERPEGSVSTLKIQRTQQEDSAVYLCASSSRGQIYNSPLHFGNGTRLTVT.

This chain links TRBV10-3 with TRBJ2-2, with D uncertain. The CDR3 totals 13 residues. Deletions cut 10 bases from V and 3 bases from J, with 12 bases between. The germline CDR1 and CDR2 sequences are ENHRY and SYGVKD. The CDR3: CASTNTDTGELFF. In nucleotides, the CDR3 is TGTGCCAGTACAAACACGGACACCGGGGAGCTGTTTTTT.

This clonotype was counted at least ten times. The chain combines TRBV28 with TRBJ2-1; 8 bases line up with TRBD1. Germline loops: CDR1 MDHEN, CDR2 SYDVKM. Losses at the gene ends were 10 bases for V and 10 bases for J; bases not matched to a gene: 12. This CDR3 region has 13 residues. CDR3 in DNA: TGTGCCAACTCCGGGACAGGAAGGGACGAGCAGTTCTTC. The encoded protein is CANSGTGRDEQFF.

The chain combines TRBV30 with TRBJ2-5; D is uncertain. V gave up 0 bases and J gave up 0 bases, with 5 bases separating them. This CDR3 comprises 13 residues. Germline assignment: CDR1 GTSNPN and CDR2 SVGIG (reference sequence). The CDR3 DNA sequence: TGTGCCTGGAGTGTACCGAACCAAGAGACCCAGTACTTC. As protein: CAWSVPNQETQYF.

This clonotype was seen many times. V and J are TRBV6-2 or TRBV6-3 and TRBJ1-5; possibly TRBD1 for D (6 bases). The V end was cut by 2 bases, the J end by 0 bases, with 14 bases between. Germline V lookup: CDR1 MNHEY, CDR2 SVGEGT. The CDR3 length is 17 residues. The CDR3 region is CASSYPGGGFSNQPQHF. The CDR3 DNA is TGTGCCAGCAGTTACCCCGGGGGGGGCTTTAGCAATCAGCCCCAGCATTTT.

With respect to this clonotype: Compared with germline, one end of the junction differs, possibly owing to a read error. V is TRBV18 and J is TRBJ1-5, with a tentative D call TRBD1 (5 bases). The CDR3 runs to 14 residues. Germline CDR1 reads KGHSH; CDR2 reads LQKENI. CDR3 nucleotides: TGTGCCAGCTCTCCCGGGGGGAGCAATCGGCCCCAGCATTTT. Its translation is CASSPGGSNRPQHF.

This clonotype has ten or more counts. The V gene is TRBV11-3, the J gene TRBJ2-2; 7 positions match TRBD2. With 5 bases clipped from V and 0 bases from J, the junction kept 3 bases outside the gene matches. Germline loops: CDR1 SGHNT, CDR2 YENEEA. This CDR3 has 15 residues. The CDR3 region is CASSERGANTGELFF. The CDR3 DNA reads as TGTGCCAGCAGCGAACGGGGGGCGAACACCGGGGAGCTGTTTTTT. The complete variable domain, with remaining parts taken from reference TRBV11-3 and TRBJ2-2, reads EAGVVQSPRYKIIEKKQPVAFWCNPISGHNTLYWYLQNLGQGPELLIRYENEEAVDDSQLPKDRFSAERLKGVDSTLKIQPAELGDSAVYLCASSERGANTGELFFGEGSRLTVL.

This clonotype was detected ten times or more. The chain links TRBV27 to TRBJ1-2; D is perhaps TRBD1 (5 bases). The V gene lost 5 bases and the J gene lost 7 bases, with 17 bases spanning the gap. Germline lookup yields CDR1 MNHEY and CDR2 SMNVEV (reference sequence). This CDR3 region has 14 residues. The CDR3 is CASSLQGPRGGYTF. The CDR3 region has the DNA TGTGCCAGCAGTCTTCAGGGCCCGAGGGGTGGCTACACCTTC.

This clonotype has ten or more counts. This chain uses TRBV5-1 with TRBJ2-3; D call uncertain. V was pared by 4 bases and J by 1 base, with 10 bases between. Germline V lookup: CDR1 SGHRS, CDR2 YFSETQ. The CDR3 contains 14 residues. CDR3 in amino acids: CASSQDAGTDTQYF. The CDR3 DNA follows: TGCGCCAGCAGCCAAGACGCGGGCACAGATACGCAGTATTTT.

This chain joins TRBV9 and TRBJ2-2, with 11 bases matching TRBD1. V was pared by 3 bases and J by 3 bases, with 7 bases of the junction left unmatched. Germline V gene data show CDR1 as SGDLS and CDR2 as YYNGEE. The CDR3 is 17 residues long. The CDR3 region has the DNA TGTGCCAGCAGCGCCCCCCGGGGACAGGGGGACACCGGGGAGCTGTTTTTT. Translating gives CASSAPRGQGDTGELFF.

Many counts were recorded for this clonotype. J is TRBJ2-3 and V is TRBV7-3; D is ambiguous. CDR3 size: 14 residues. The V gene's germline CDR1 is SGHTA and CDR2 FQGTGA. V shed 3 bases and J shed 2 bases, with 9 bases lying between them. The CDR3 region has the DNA TGTGCCAGCAGCTTTGGGATCTCCACAGATACGCAGTATTTT. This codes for CASSFGISTDTQYF.

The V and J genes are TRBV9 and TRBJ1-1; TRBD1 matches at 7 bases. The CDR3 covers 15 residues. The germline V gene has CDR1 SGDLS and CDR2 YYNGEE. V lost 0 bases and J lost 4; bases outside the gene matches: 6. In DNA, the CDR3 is TGTGCCAGCAGCGTAGAAGGGGGCCAGGGCACTGAAGCTTTCTTT. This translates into CASSVEGGQGTEAFF.

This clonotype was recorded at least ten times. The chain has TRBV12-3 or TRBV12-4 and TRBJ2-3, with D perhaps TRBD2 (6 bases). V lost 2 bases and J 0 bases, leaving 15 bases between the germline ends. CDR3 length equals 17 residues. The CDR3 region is CASSLPEREDSTDTQYF. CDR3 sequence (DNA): TGTGCCAGCAGTTTACCCGAGAGGGAGGATAGCACAGATACGCAGTATTTT.

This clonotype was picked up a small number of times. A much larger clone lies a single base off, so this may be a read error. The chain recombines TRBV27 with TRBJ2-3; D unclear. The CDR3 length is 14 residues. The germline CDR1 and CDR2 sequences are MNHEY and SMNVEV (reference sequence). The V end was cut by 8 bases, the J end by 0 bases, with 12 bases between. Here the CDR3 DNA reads TGTGCCAGCGGCCCCGAGAGGAGCACAGATACGCAGTATTTT. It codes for CASGPERSTDTQYF.

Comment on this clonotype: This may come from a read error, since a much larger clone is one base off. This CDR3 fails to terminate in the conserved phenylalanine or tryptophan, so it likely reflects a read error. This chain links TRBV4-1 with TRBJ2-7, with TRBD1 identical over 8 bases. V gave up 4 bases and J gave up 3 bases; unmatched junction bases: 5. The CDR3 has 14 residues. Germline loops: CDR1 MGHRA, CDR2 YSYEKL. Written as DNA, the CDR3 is TGCGCCAGCAGCCCAGGGGGCACCGTCTACGAGCAGTACTAC. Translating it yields CASSPGGTVYEQYY.

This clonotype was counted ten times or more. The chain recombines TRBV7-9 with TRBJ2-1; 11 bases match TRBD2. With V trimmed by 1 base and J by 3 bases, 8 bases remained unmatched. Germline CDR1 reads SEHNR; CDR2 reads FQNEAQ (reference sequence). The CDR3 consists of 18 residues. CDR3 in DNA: TGTGCCAGCAGCTTAGACGGGACTAGCGGATCATTCTACAATGAGCAGTTCTTC. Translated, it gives CASSLDGTSGSFYNEQFF.

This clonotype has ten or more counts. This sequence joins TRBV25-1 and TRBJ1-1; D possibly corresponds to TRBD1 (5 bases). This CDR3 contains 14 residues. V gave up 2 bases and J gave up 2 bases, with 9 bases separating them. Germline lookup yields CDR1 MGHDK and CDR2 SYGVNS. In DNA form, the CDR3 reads TGTGCCAGCAGTGAAGACAGCTATAACACTGAAGCTTTCTTT. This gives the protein CASSEDSYNTEAFF.

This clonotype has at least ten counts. The CDR3 sequence: CASSQEQGVSYEQYF. As DNA, the CDR3 is TGCGCCAGCAGCCAAGAACAGGGGGTCTCCTACGAGCAGTACTTC. V is TRBV4-1 and J is TRBJ2-7; 8 nucleotides agree with TRBD1. V gave up 0 bases and J gave up 0 bases; unmatched junction bases: 1. Germline V CDR1 and CDR2: MGHRA, YSYEKL. The CDR3 loop spans 15 amino acids.

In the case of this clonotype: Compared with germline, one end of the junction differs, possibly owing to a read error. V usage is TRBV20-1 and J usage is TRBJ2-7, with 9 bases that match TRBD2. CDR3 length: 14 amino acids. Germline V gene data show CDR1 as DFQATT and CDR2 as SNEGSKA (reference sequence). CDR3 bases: TGCAGTGCCAGAGGACTAGCGTCCACCTACGAGCAGTACTTC. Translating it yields CSARGLASTYEQYF.

CDR3 in amino acids: CSARGDIDSPLHF. The CDR3 DNA is TGCAGTGCTAGAGGGGACATAGATTCACCCCTCCACTTT. This chain links TRBV20-1 with TRBJ1-6, with TRBD1 as a possible D gene (6 bases). CDR3 length: 13 amino acids. Trimming left V 1 base short and J 8 bases short, with 9 bases between. Germline V gene data show CDR1 as DFQATT and CDR2 as SNEGSKA (reference sequence).

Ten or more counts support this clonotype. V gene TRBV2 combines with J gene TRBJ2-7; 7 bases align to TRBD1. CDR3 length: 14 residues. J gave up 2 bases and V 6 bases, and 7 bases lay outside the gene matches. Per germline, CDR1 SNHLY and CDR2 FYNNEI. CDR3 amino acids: CASSPGTAPYEQYF. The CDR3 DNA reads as TGTGCCAGCAGCCCAGGGACAGCACCCTACGAGCAGTACTTC.

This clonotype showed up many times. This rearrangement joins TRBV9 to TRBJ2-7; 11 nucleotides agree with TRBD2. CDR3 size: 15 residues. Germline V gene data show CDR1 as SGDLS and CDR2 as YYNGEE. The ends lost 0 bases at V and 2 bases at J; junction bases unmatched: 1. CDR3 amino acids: CASSVETSGTYEQYF. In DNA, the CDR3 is TGTGCCAGCAGCGTAGAGACTAGCGGGACCTACGAGCAGTACTTC.

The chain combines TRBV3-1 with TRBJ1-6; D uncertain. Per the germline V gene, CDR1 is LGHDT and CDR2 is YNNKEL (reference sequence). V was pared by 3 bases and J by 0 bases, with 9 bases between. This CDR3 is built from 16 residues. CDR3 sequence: CASSHDGSSYNSPLHF. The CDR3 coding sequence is TGTGCCAGCAGCCACGACGGAAGCTCCTATAATTCACCCCTCCACTTT. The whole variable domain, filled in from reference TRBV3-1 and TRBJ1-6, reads DTAVSQTPKYLVTQMGNDKSIKCEQNLGHDTMYWYKQDSKKFLKIMFSYNNKELIINETVPNRFSPKSPDKAHLNLHINSLELGDSAVYFCASSHDGSSYNSPLHFGNGTRLTVT.

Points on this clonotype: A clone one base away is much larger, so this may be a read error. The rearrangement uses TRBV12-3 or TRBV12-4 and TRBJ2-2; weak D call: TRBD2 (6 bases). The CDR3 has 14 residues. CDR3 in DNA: TGTGCCAGCACCCCTCGGGAGTGGACCGGGGGGCTGTTTTTT. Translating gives CASTPREWTGGLFF.